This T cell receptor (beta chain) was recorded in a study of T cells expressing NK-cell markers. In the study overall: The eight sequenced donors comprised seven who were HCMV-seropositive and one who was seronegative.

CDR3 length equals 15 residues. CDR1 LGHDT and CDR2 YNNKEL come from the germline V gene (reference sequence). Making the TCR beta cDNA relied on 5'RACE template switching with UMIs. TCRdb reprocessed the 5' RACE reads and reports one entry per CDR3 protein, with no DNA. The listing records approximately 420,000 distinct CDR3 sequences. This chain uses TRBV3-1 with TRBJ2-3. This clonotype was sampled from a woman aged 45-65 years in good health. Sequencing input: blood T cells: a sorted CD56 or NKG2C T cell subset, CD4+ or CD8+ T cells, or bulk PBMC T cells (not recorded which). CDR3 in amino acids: CASSQRGEGTDTQYF.